The sequence of this T cell receptor beta chain was determined in a study of chemoradiotherapy in HPV16-positive cancers. The study's findings and limits: Non-HPV-specific T cells did not expand in tumors during treatment, whereas candidate HPV-specific clones and E7-related motifs did. In HPV16-positive patients, HPV-responsive T-cell expansion tracked better recurrence-free survival. Functional assays defining HPV-specific T cells used only two HPV16-positive patients.

The data were produced by immunoSEQ multiplex PCR, yet TCRdb's version contains in-frame clones alone and is incomplete. The sample carries about 3,000 clones, 79% recorded once. Repertoires were sampled repeatedly during chemoradiotherapy. V dropped 5 bases and J dropped 1 base, with 11 bases sitting between them. The V gene's germline CDR1 is SGHTA and CDR2 FQGTGA. CDR3 length: 14 residues. As to this clone: Antigen: not known.

The chain links TRBV7-3 to TRBJ1-1, with D maybe TRBD1 (6 bases). This specimen was tumor tissue, taken from a patient who underwent chemoradiotherapy. This sequence originates from a human donor with HPV-associated anogenital cancer. CDR3 sequence: CASSPGHQNTEAFF. The CDR3 DNA follows: TGTGCCAGCAGCCCGGGACACCAGAACACTGAAGCTTTCTTT.